One and the same sample provided the 18 T cell receptor beta chains below, sequenced in a study of T cells in Graves' hyperthyroidism and ophthalmopathy. Template material for amplifying TCR beta CDR3 regions consisted of RNA transcripts. The HTBI primer set drove a first-round RT-PCR of the TCR CDR3. TCRdb analysed the multiplex PCR reads with MiXCR anew, one entry per CDR3 protein. The table lists about 640,000 distinct CDR3 sequences, around 20% of them singletons. Material for sequencing was blood. The receptors shown here come from a young man with Graves' ophthalmopathy.

This clonotype was seen many times. CDR3 bases: TGCGCCAGCAGCATTTCTCCCGGGACAGTTTACAATGAGCAGTTCTTC. Translation gives CASSISPGTVYNEQFF. V is TRBV5-1 and J is TRBJ2-1; the match to TRBD1 covers 7 bases. Germline V gene data show CDR1 as SGHRS and CDR2 as YFSETQ. J was trimmed by 4 bases and V by 4 bases; bases with no gene match: 11. The CDR3 consists of 16 residues.

This clonotype was counted only a few times. The chain employs TRBV5-8 and TRBJ2-5, with 7 bases identical to TRBD2. Germline V gives CDR1 SGHTS, CDR2 YDEGEE. This CDR3 is built from 15 residues. Trimming cost V 0 bases and J 2 bases; bases outside gene matches: 4. CDR3 sequence reads: CASSLGQRGQETQYF. DNA for the CDR3: TGTGCCAGCAGCTTGGGTCAGCGGGGACAAGAGACCCAGTACTTC.

The chain uses TRBV27 and TRBJ1-3; TRBD1 might be the D (6 bases). The germline V gene encodes CDR1 MNHEY and CDR2 SMNVEV (reference sequence). Trimming stripped 6 bases from V and 0 bases from J, with 9 bases between. The CDR3 spans 14 residues. The chain's CDR3 is CASRSTGSGNTIYF. The CDR3 DNA reads as TGTGCCAGCAGGTCGACAGGCTCTGGAAACACCATATATTTT.

The sample holds a few counts of this clonotype. The chain couples TRBV20-1 to TRBJ2-7, with D maybe TRBD2 (6 bases). In germline, CDR1 is DFQATT, CDR2 SNEGSKA (reference sequence). V dropped 0 bases and J dropped 7 bases, with 16 bases sitting between them. The CDR3 runs to 14 residues. The chain's CDR3 is CSARDAGSPGEQYF. CDR3 coding DNA: TGCAGTGCTAGAGATGCGGGGTCTCCAGGGGAGCAGTACTTC.

This clonotype has more than one count but fewer than ten. This chain joins TRBV24-1 and TRBJ2-3, with 9 bases matching TRBD2. Germline CDR1 reads KGHDR; CDR2 reads SFDVKD. J gave up 4 bases and V 7 bases, and 8 bases lay outside the gene matches. The CDR3 is made up of 15 amino acids. The CDR3 bases are TGTGCCACCAGCTTCCCGGGACTAGCTTCAGATACGCAGTATTTT. This sequence encodes CATSFPGLASDTQYF.

This clonotype was recorded a few times. The J gene is TRBJ2-5, the V gene TRBV29-1; D remains unclear. The V end was cut by 5 bases, the J end by 2 bases, with 9 bases between. This CDR3 is built from 12 residues. Germline V gene sequence: CDR1 SQVTM, CDR2 ANQGSEA. This chain's CDR3 is CSVSSNQETQYF. The CDR3, as DNA: TGCAGCGTTTCGTCTAATCAAGAGACCCAGTACTTC.

As to this clonotype: Germline and junction disagree at one end, which may indicate a read error. This sequence joins TRBV12-3 or TRBV12-4 and TRBJ2-7, with 9 bases lining up with TRBD2. CDR3 length: 15 amino acids. CDR3 loop: CASSREGLASYGQYF. In DNA, the CDR3 is TGTGCCAGCAGTCGCGAGGGACTAGCCTCCTACGGGCAGTACTTC.

In this sample, this clonotype turned up a few times. CDR3 DNA: TGCAGTGCTCTTCGGGACAGGGGGCACGAGCAGTACTTC. Translating gives CSALRDRGHEQYF. The chain combines TRBV20-1 with TRBJ2-7; 12 bases are shared with TRBD1. The CDR3 runs to 13 residues. J was trimmed by 5 bases and V by 5 bases; bases with no gene match: 4. Germline CDR1 reads DFQATT; CDR2 reads SNEGSKA (reference sequence).

V usage is TRBV7-9 and J usage is TRBJ2-3, with TRBD2 matching 10 bases. V lost 3 bases, J lost 4 bases, and 4 bases stayed unmatched. Germline CDR1 reads SEHNR; CDR2 reads FQNEAQ (reference sequence). The CDR3 spans 15 residues. This chain's CDR3 is CASSFSSGSADTQYF. The CDR3 coding sequence is TGTGCCAGCAGCTTCTCTAGCGGGAGTGCAGATACGCAGTATTTT.

This clonotype was observed a few times. The chain links TRBV10-3 to TRBJ2-1; 7 positions agree with TRBD2. Trimming removed 8 bases from V and 7 bases from J; junction bases left unmatched: 5. Germline V gene sequence: CDR1 ENHRY, CDR2 SYGVKD. This CDR3 spans 12 amino acids. CDR3 sequence: CAIGRTSNEQFF. The CDR3 nucleotides read TGTGCCATCGGTCGGACTAGTAATGAGCAGTTCTTC.

Worth noting for this clonotype: One junction end disagrees with the germline gene, perhaps due to a read error. The genes are TRBV6-5 and TRBJ2-2; the D gene is possibly TRBD1 (5 bases). Germline loops: CDR1 MNHEY, CDR2 SVGAGI. CDR3 length: 14 amino acids. CDR3 coding DNA: TGTGCCAGCAGTTCCGACAGTTTAACCGAGGAGCTGTTTTTT. Translating it yields CASSSDSLTEELFF.

The chain carries TRBV20-1 and TRBJ2-1; D assignment may be TRBD1 or TRBD2 (5 bases each). Germline V CDR1 and CDR2: DFQATT, SNEGSKA (reference sequence). V was cut by 6 bases and J by 6 bases, with 15 bases left in between. This CDR3 has 13 amino acids. The CDR3 sequence is CSAYRDPSNEQFF. The CDR3 nucleotides are TGCAGTGCGTACCGGGACCCCTCCAATGAGCAGTTCTTC.

The chain employs TRBV29-1 and TRBJ2-7; 9 nucleotides line up with TRBD1. CDR1 SQVTM and CDR2 ANQGSEA come from the germline V gene. This CDR3 has 12 residues. V shed 6 bases, J shed 4 bases, and the junction held 4 bases outside the gene matches. In DNA form, the CDR3 reads TGCAGCGTGCCAGGACAGGGGTACGAGCAGTACTTC. Translation gives CSVPGQGYEQYF.

The rearrangement joins TRBV27 to TRBJ1-6; D not resolved. V dropped 5 bases and J dropped 6 bases, with 8 bases sitting between them. The length of the CDR3 is 13 residues. Germline values: CDR1 MNHEY, CDR2 SMNVEV (reference sequence). CDR3 sequence: CASSPSINSPLHF. CDR3 coding DNA: TGTGCCAGCAGTCCCTCCATTAATTCACCCCTCCACTTT.

This chain joins TRBV20-1 and TRBJ1-5; possibly TRBD1 for D (6 bases). The CDR3 runs 14 residues. V lost 3 bases to trimming and J lost 6 bases, with 15 bases between them. Germline CDR1 is DFQATT and CDR2 is SNEGSKA (reference sequence). CDR3 DNA sequence: TGCAGTGCTAGTGGGGGGGCGGCGAGTCAGCCCCAGCATTTT. It is translated as CSASGGAASQPQHF.

V is TRBV5-1 and J is TRBJ2-5, with D tentatively TRBD2 (6 bases). The CDR3 extends over 14 amino acids. CDR1 SGHRS and CDR2 YFSETQ come from the germline V gene. V lost 1 base and J 1 base, leaving 8 bases between the germline ends. The CDR3 coding sequence is TGCGCCAGCAGCTTGAACGGGGGCCAAGAGACCCAGTACTTC. Its protein is CASSLNGGQETQYF. Drawing the rest from reference TRBV5-1 and TRBJ2-5, the complete variable domain is KAGVTQTPRYLIKTRGQQVTLSCSPISGHRSVSWYQQTPGQGLQFLFEYFSETQRNKGNFPGRFSGRQFSNSRSEMNVSTLELGDSALYLCASSLNGGQETQYFGPGTRLLVL.

This clonotype was counted at least ten times. The V gene is TRBV20-1, the J gene TRBJ1-1; D not certain. Trimming took 4 bases from V and 1 from J, leaving 13 bases between them. This CDR3 contains 14 residues. The germline V gene encodes CDR1 DFQATT and CDR2 SNEGSKA (reference sequence). The CDR3 here is CSANDLMRNTEAFF. As DNA, the CDR3 is TGCAGTGCTAACGACCTCATGCGGAACACTGAAGCTTTCTTT.

The chain uses TRBV28 and TRBJ2-7, with 14 bases identical to TRBD2. The CDR3 consists of 15 residues. With 6 bases clipped from V and 6 bases from J, the junction kept 7 bases outside the gene matches. The germline gives CDR1 MDHEN, CDR2 SYDVKM. The CDR3 spells CASRFGLAGGCEQYF. As DNA, the CDR3 is TGTGCCAGCAGATTCGGACTAGCGGGAGGCTGCGAGCAGTACTTC.